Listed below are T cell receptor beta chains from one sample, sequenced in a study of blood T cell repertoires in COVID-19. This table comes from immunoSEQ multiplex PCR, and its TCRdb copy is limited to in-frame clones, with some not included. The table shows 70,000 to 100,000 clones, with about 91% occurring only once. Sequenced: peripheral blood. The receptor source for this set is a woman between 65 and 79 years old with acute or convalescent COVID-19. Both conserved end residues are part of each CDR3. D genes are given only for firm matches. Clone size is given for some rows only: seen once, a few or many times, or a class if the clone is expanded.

cdr3_aa: CASKGGLADYEQYF; cdr3_nt: TGTGCCAGTAAGGGAGGACTAGCGGACTACGAGCAGTACTTC; clone_size: -; j_call: TRBJ2-7; d_call: TRBD2; v_call: TRBV19
cdr3_aa: CASRARGQGLTNEKLFF; cdr3_nt: TGTGCCAGCAGAGCACGGGGACAGGGGTTAACTAATGAAAAACTGTTTTTT; clone_size: -; j_call: TRBJ1-4; d_call: -; v_call: TRBV21-1
cdr3_aa: CASSPTGISNQPQHF; cdr3_nt: TGTGCCAGCAGTCCTACAGGGATCAGCAATCAGCCCCAGCATTTT; clone_size: once; j_call: TRBJ1-5; d_call: -; v_call: TRBV25-1
cdr3_aa: CASSDGQVYNSPLHF; cdr3_nt: TGTGCCAGCAGTGACGGACAGGTCTATAATTCACCCCTCCACTTT; clone_size: -; j_call: TRBJ1-6; d_call: TRBD1; v_call: TRBV6-1
cdr3_aa: CTSSQGDLGGAEETQYF; cdr3_nt: TGCACCAGCAGCCAAGGGGACCTGGGAGGGGCGGAAGAGACCCAGTACTTC; clone_size: -; j_call: TRBJ2-5; d_call: -; v_call: TRBV1
cdr3_aa: CASNPAGARYNEQFF; cdr3_nt: TGTGCCAGCAACCCAGCGGGAGCACGCTACAATGAGCAGTTCTTC; clone_size: once; j_call: TRBJ2-1; d_call: TRBD2; v_call: TRBV7-9
cdr3_aa: CASSRRPGTESQGRYTF; cdr3_nt: TGTGCCAGCAGTAGACGCCCCGGGACAGAGTCCCAGGGACGCTACACCTTC; clone_size: -; j_call: TRBJ1-2; d_call: TRBD1; v_call: TRBV19
cdr3_aa: CASSITGELFF; cdr3_nt: TGTGCCAGCAGTATAACCGGGGAGCTGTTTTTT; clone_size: -; j_call: TRBJ2-2; d_call: -; v_call: TRBV12-3/TRBV12-4
cdr3_aa: CASASRGALLSGELFF; cdr3_nt: TGTGCCAGCGCGTCGCGGGGGGCCCTTCTATCCGGGGAGCTGTTTTTT; clone_size: -; j_call: TRBJ2-2; d_call: TRBD2; v_call: TRBV7-9
cdr3_aa: CASSVGVGGDGNTIYF; cdr3_nt: TGTGCCAGCAGCGTAGGGGTAGGGGGCGATGGAAACACCATATATTTT; clone_size: -; j_call: TRBJ1-3; d_call: TRBD1; v_call: TRBV9
cdr3_aa: CASSKSLNEQFF; cdr3_nt: TGTGCCAGCAGCAAAAGCTTGAATGAGCAGTTCTTC; clone_size: -; j_call: TRBJ2-1; d_call: -; v_call: TRBV7-3
cdr3_aa: CASSGLAGLTDTQYF; cdr3_nt: TGTGCCAGCAGCGGACTAGCGGGGCTCACAGATACGCAGTATTTT; clone_size: once; j_call: TRBJ2-3; d_call: TRBD2; v_call: TRBV5-6
cdr3_aa: CASSISLAGGLIGEQFF; cdr3_nt: TGTGCCAGTAGTATAAGTTTGGCGGGAGGGCTTATCGGTGAGCAGTTCTTC; clone_size: -; j_call: TRBJ2-1; d_call: TRBD2; v_call: TRBV19
cdr3_aa: CATSDFLAGGQETQYF; cdr3_nt: TGTGCCACCAGTGATTTTTTAGCGGGGGGTCAAGAGACCCAGTACTTC; clone_size: -; j_call: TRBJ2-5; d_call: TRBD2; v_call: TRBV24-1
cdr3_aa: CASSRYGQGYEQYF; cdr3_nt: TGTGCCAGCAGCAGATACGGACAGGGCTACGAGCAGTACTTC; clone_size: -; j_call: TRBJ2-7; d_call: TRBD1; v_call: TRBV5-4
cdr3_aa: CATSKGGSGSFNEQFF; cdr3_nt: TGTGCCACCAGCAAGGGGGGAAGCGGGAGCTTCAATGAGCAGTTCTTC; clone_size: -; j_call: TRBJ2-1; d_call: TRBD2; v_call: TRBV24-1